This TCR beta chain was retrieved from a study of spatial heterogeneity in lung cancer. This clonotype has more than one count but fewer than ten. The length of the CDR3 is 16 residues. Germline V gene data show CDR1 as SGHAT and CDR2 as FQNNGV. The V and J ends lost 6 bases and 2 bases, in that order; junction bases with no gene match: 10. Documented time point: sample taken at primary tumor resection. Whole RNA, which was extracted from tumor, nontumor lung tissue or frozen PBMC, was sequenced without any cell sorting. Every TCR cDNA molecule bore a unique molecular identifier. TCRdb reprocessed the 5' RACE reads with MiXCR, giving one entry per CDR3 protein. The repertoire holds around 11,000 distinct CDR3 sequences, around 22% seen once, with 25% to 35% in the top ten.

The origin of this receptor is a female donor with early-stage non-small cell lung cancer. The sample here was PBMCs, taken at surgery. The chain combines TRBV11-2 with TRBJ2-7, with TRBD2 identical over 10 bases. This CDR3 reads CASRPTGAGGTYEQYF. As DNA, the CDR3 is TGTGCCAGCAGACCCACGGGAGCGGGAGGGACCTACGAGCAGTACTTC.